The sequence of this TCR beta chain was determined in a study of T-cell reconstitution after alpha-beta-depleted transplantation in children. In germline, CDR1 is MGHRA, CDR2 YSYEKL. After removal of 0 bases from V and 4 bases from J, the junction contained 9 bases not matched to a gene. This CDR3 is 17 amino acids long. Library preparation (for TCRbeta) was performed with unique molecular identifiers. TCRdb recomputed calls from the PCR reads with MiXCR, one row per CDR3 protein. Of approximately 420,000 distinct CDR3 sequences listed, about 11% were seen once; the top ten hold 5% to 6.5%. The table lists this clonotype with a few counts.

This receptor was taken from a human donor who donated a stem cell graft to a child with acute myeloid leukemia. V is TRBV4-1 and J is TRBJ1-2; TRBD1 aligns across 9 bases. Material: PBMCs from the stem cell graft donor, obtained from the stem cell graft. The CDR3: CASSQDFGTGFRYGYTF. CDR3 in DNA: TGCGCCAGCAGCCAAGATTTTGGGACAGGGTTTCGCTATGGCTACACCTTC.